Shown below are 14 T cell receptor beta chains from a single sample sequenced in a study of blood T cells in healthy people across ages. Together with a sample-barcoded 5' primer, a J-beta primer mix was included in a second PCR lasting roughly 6 to 12 cycles. One entry per CDR3 protein results from TCRdb running MiXCR on the 5' RACE reads. Counted here are some 900,000 distinct CDR3 sequences, under 35% occurring once; the ten biggest clones make up roughly 17%. The sample was blood. These receptors were taken from a woman over 75 in good health.

The sample holds many counts of this clonotype. The rearrangement joins TRBV5-1 to TRBJ1-2; 12 nucleotides agree with TRBD1. Germline V gene sequence: CDR1 SGHRS, CDR2 YFSETQ. There are 16 residues in the CDR3. With V trimmed by 3 bases and J by 7 bases, 10 bases remained unmatched. The CDR3 is CASSSNPGQGAGGYTF. The CDR3 region has the DNA TGCGCCAGCAGCTCCAATCCGGGACAGGGGGCTGGTGGCTACACCTTC.

Points on this clonotype: This may be a read error: a much more frequent sequence differs by one nucleotide. This chain uses TRBV12-3 or TRBV12-4 with TRBJ2-5; D gene ambiguous. The V end was cut by 8 bases, the J end by 11 bases, with 12 bases between. The CDR3 is 10 residues long. The CDR3 sequence: CASGIRRQYF. CDR3 DNA sequence: TGTGCCAGCGGAATCAGGCGGCAGTACTTC.

This clonotype was seen repeatedly, ten times or more. V and J are TRBV7-6 and TRBJ2-5, with a weak D call TRBD1 (6 bases). The CDR3 runs to 17 residues. Trimming took 1 base from V and 5 from J, leaving 20 bases between them. Germline-derived CDR1 and CDR2 are SGHVS and FNYEAQ. CDR3 residues: CASSLVLTRTAAETQYF. CDR3 in DNA: TGTGCCAGCAGCTTAGTGCTTACGCGGACAGCAGCGGAGACCCAGTACTTC.

This clonotype was detected only a few times. The chain links TRBV20-1 to TRBJ1-4; D perhaps matches TRBD1 (6 bases). V lost 3 bases and J 7 bases, leaving 12 bases between the germline ends. The CDR3 loop spans 13 amino acids. The germline CDR1 and CDR2 sequences are DFQATT and SNEGSKA (reference sequence). The CDR3 DNA sequence: TGCAGTGCTAGTGAGCAGGGGTGTGAAAAACTGTTTTTT. It is translated as CSASEQGCEKLFF.

This clonotype was seen only a few times. The chain has TRBV27 and TRBJ2-3; D is perhaps TRBD2 (5 bases). The germline CDR1 and CDR2 sequences are MNHEY and SMNVEV (reference sequence). The CDR3 spans 12 residues. V was clipped by 6 bases and J by 4 bases, with 8 bases between them. CDR3 coding DNA: TGTGCCAGCAGAAAGCGGCCAGATACGCAGTATTTT. Protein product: CASRKRPDTQYF.

This chain links TRBV5-1 with TRBJ1-6; 7 nucleotides match TRBD1. J lost 8 bases, V lost 0 bases, and 2 bases had no gene match. In germline, CDR1 is SGHRS, CDR2 YFSETQ. The CDR3 covers 14 residues. CDR3 region: CASSLGGQHSPLHF. CDR3 nucleotide sequence: TGCGCCAGCAGCTTGGGGGGACAGCATTCACCCCTCCACTTT.

This clonotype was observed at least ten times. This sequence joins TRBV20-1 and TRBJ2-1; 7 positions agree with TRBD2. CDR3 size: 16 residues. Germline trimming cut 3 bases from V and 3 bases from J; bases unmatched to any gene: 11. CDR1 is DFQATT, CDR2 SNEGSKA, per germline (reference sequence). CDR3 protein: CSARQNGGMGYNEQFF. DNA of the CDR3: TGCAGTGCTAGGCAAAACGGGGGGATGGGCTACAATGAGCAGTTCTTC.

This sequence joins TRBV27 and TRBJ1-1; D gene ambiguous. V was pared by 5 bases and J by 0 bases, with 10 bases between. Germline lookup yields CDR1 MNHEY and CDR2 SMNVEV (reference sequence). This CDR3 region has 14 residues. DNA for the CDR3: TGTGCCAGCAGTCTACAACCTATGAACACTGAAGCTTTCTTT. Its translation is CASSLQPMNTEAFF.

The V call is TRBV5-4, the J call TRBJ2-3, with D perhaps given as TRBD1 or TRBD2 (5 bases each). The length of the CDR3 is 13 residues. Between the trimmed V and J ends, which lost 0 bases and 11 bases, there was a span of 13 bases. Germline V gene sequence: CDR1 SGHNT, CDR2 YYREEE (reference sequence). The CDR3 bases are TGTGCCAGCAGCTTGGAAGGGGAAGGGAGGCAGTATTTT. Residues: CASSLEGEGRQYF.

There are a few counts of this clonotype. The chain joins TRBV27 to TRBJ1-6; D uncertain. Per germline, CDR1 MNHEY and CDR2 SMNVEV (reference sequence). The CDR3 loop spans 17 amino acids. Trimming took off 5 bases at V and 3 bases at J, with 17 bases between the two ends. The CDR3 here is CASSLRMTWGYNSPLHF. DNA for the CDR3: TGTGCCAGCAGTCTACGTATGACATGGGGCTATAATTCACCCCTCCACTTT.

The chain employs TRBV2 and TRBJ2-2; maybe TRBD2 (5 bases). V lost 6 bases and J 2 bases, leaving 13 bases between the germline ends. CDR1 is SNHLY and CDR2 is FYNNEI in the germline V gene. The CDR3 consists of 15 residues. CDR3 in amino acids: CASRKERTNTGELFF. CDR3 DNA: TGTGCCAGCAGGAAGGAGCGGACCAACACCGGGGAGCTGTTTTTT.

In this sample, this clonotype turned up many times. V and J are TRBV11-2 and TRBJ2-7; 12 bases match TRBD1. V was pared by 6 bases and J by 4 bases, with 7 bases of the junction left unmatched. This CDR3 region has 15 residues. Germline CDR1 reads SGHAT; CDR2 reads FQNNGV. The CDR3, as DNA: TGTGCCAGCAGGCCGGGACAGGGGGCGCGGTACGAGCAGTACTTC. It translates to CASRPGQGARYEQYF.

The genes are TRBV30 and TRBJ1-4; TRBD1 might be the D (5 bases). V was trimmed by 6 bases and J by 4 bases, leaving 12 bases between them. The CDR3 has 13 amino acids. Germline-derived CDR1 and CDR2 are GTSNPN and SVGIG (reference sequence). The CDR3 here is CACLKRGNEKLFF. DNA for the CDR3: TGTGCCTGCCTCAAGAGGGGTAATGAAAAACTGTTTTTT.

CDR3 DNA sequence: TGTGCCAGCAACCCGGGACGGGCCTACACCTACAATGAGCAGTTCTTC. It encodes CASNPGRAYTYNEQFF. J is TRBJ2-1 and V is TRBV12-3 or TRBV12-4; tentatively, D is TRBD1 or TRBD2 (5 bases each). Trimming stripped 7 bases from V and 2 bases from J, with 18 bases between. The CDR3 consists of 16 residues.